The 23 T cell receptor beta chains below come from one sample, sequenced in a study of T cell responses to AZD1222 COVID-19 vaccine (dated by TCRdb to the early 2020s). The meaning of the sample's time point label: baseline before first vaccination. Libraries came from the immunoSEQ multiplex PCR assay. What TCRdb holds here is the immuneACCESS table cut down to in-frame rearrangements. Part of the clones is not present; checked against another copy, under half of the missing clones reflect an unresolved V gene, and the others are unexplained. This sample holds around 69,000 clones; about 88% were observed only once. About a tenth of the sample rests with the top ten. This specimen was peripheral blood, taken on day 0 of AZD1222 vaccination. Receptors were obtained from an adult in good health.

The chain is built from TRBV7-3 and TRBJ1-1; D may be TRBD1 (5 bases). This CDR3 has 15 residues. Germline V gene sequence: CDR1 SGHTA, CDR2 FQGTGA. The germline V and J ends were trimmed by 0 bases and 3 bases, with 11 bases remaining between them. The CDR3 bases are TGTGCCAGCAGCTTAACCCCTGACAGAGACACTGAAGCTTTCTTT. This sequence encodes CASSLTPDRDTEAFF.

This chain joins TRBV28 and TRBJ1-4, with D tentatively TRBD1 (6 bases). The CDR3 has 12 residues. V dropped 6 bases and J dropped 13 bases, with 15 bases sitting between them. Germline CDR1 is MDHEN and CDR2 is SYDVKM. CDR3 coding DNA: TGTGCCAGCAGAACGCGGACAGTACGACTGTTTTTT. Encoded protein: CASRTRTVRLFF.

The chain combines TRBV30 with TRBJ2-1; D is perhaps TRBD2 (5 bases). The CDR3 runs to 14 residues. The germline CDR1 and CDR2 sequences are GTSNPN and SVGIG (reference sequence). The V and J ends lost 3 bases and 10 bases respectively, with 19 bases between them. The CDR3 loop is CAWSRGGLAREQFF. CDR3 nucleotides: TGTGCCTGGAGCCGCGGAGGACTGGCCCGGGAGCAGTTCTTC.

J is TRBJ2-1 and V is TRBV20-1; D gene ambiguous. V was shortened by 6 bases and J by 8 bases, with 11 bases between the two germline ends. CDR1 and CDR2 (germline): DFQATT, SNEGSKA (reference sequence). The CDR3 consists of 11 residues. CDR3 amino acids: CSAYIAYEQFF. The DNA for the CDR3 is TGCAGTGCGTATATAGCCTATGAGCAGTTCTTC.

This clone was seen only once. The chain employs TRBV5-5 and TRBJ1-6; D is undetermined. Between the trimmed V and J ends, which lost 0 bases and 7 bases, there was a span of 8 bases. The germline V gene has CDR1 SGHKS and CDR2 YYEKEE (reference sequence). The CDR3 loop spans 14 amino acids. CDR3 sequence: CASSLEPANSPLHF. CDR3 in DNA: TGTGCCAGCAGCTTGGAGCCTGCCAATTCACCCCTCCACTTT.

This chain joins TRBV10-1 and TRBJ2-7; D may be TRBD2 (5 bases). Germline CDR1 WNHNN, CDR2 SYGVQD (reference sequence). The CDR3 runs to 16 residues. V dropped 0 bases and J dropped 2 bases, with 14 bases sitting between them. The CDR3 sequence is CASSESAGDSAYEQYF. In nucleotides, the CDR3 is TGCGCCAGCAGTGAGTCGGCCGGGGATAGCGCCTACGAGCAGTACTTC.

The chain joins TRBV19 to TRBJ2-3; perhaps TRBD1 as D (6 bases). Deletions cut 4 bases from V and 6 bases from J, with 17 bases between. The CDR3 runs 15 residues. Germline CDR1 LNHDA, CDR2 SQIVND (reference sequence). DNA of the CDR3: TGTGCCAGTAGTACATCAGGGGTTTCTACGGATACGCAGTATTTT. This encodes CASSTSGVSTDTQYF.

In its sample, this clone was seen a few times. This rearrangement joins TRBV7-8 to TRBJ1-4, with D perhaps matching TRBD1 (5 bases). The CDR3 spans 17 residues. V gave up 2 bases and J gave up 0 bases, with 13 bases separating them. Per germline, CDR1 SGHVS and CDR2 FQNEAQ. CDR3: CASSLRRAQATNEKLFF. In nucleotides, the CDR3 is TGTGCCAGCAGCTTACGCAGGGCCCAGGCAACTAATGAAAAACTGTTTTTT.

The CDR3 is CASSSGQSSYNEQFF. CDR3 nucleotides: TGTGCCAGCAGCTCGGGACAGAGCTCCTACAATGAGCAGTTCTTC. This chain connects TRBV9 to TRBJ2-1; 7 bases align to TRBD1. Germline CDR1 and CDR2: SGDLS and YYNGEE. V was pared by 4 bases and J by 0 bases, with 4 bases of the junction left unmatched. The CDR3 has 15 residues.

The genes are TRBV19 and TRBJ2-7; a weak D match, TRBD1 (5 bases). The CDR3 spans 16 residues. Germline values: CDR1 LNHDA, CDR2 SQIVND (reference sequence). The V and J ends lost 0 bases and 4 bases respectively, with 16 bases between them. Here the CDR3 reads CASSIDSGHRRYEQYF. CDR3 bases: TGTGCCAGTAGTATAGACTCCGGTCACAGGAGATACGAGCAGTACTTC.

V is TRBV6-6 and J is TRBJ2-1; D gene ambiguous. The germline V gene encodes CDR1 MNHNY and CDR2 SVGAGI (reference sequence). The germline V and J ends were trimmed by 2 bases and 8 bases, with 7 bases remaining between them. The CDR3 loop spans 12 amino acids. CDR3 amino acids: CASSYQWDEQFF. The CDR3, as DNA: TGTGCCAGCAGTTACCAGTGGGATGAGCAGTTCTTC.

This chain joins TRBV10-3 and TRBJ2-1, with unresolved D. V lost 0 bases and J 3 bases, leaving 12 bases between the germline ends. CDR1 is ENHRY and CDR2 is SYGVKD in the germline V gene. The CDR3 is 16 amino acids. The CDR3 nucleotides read TGTGCCATCAGTGAGTCTATGAGGACGGGCTACAATGAGCAGTTCTTC. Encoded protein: CAISESMRTGYNEQFF.

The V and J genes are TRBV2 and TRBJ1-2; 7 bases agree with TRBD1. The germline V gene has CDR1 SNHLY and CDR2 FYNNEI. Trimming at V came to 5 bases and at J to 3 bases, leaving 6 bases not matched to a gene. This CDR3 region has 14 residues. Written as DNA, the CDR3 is TGTGCCAGCAGTAAAAACAGGGGCGACTATGGCTACACCTTC. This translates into CASSKNRGDYGYTF.

The CDR3 region has the DNA TGTGCCAGCAGTGAATGGGCTGGCTATGGCTACACCTTC. Translation gives CASSEWAGYGYTF. V is TRBV25-1 and J is TRBJ1-2; no clear D. This CDR3 is 13 amino acids long. Germline loops: CDR1 MGHDK, CDR2 SYGVNS. The V gene lost 1 base and the J gene lost 4 bases, with 7 bases spanning the gap.

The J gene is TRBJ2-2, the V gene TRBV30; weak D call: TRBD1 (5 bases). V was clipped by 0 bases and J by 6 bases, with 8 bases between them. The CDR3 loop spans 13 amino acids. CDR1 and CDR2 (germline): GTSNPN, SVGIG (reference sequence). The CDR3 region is CAWSVQGAGELFF. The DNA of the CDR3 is TGTGCCTGGAGTGTACAAGGGGCCGGGGAGCTGTTTTTT.

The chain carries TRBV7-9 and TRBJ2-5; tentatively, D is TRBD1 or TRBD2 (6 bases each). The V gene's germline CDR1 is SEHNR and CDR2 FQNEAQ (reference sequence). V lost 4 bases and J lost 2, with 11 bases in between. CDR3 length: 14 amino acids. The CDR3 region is CASSWGAAQETQYF. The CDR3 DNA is TGTGCCAGCAGCTGGGGGGCAGCACAAGAGACCCAGTACTTC. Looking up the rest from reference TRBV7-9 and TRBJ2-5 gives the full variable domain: DTGVSQNPRHKITKRGQNVTFRCDPISEHNRLYWYRQTLGQGPEFLTYFQNEAQLEKSRLLSDRFSAERPKGSFSTLEIQRTEQGDSAMYLCASSWGAAQETQYFGPGTRLLVL.

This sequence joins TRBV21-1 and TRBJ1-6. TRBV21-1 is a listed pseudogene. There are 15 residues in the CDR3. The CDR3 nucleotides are TGTGCCAGCAGCAAAGTCGGGACGCTGAATTCACCCCTCCACTTT. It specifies CASSKVGTLNSPLHF.

The CDR3 spells CASTGGTGKNQPQHF. DNA for the CDR3: TGTGCCAGTACCGGGGGGACAGGGAAAAATCAGCCCCAGCATTTT. This chain uses TRBV19 with TRBJ1-5, with 9 bases identical to TRBD1. Losses at the gene ends were 7 bases for V and 4 bases for J; bases not matched to a gene: 8. Germline CDR1 is LNHDA and CDR2 is SQIVND (reference sequence). The CDR3 covers 15 residues. The full variable domain, completed using reference TRBV19 and TRBJ1-5, is DGGITQSPKYLFRKEGQNVTLSCEQNLNHDAMYWYRQDPGQGLRLIYYSQIVNDFQKGDIAEGYSVSREKKESFPLTVTSAQKNPTAFYLCASTGGTGKNQPQHFGDGTRLSIL.

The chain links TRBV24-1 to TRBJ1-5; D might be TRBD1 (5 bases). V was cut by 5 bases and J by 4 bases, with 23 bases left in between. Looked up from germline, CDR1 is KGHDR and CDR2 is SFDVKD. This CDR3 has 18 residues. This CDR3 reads CATSGVKGKGMGNQPQHF. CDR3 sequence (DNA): TGTGCCACCAGTGGGGTAAAGGGAAAGGGGATGGGGAATCAGCCCCAGCATTTT.

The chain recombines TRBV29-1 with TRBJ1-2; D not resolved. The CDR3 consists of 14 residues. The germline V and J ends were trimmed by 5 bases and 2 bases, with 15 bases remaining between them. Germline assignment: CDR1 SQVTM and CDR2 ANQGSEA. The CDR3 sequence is CSVSRGPGNYGYTF. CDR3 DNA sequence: TGCAGCGTTTCTCGCGGACCGGGGAACTATGGCTACACCTTC.

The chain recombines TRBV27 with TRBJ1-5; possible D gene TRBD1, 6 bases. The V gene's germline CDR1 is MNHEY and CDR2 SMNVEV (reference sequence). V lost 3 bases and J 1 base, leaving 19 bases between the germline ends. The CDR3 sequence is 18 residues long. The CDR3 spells CASSLGHGQGLSNQPQHF. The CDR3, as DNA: TGTGCCAGCAGTTTGGGGCATGGGCAGGGGCTCAGCAATCAGCCCCAGCATTTT.

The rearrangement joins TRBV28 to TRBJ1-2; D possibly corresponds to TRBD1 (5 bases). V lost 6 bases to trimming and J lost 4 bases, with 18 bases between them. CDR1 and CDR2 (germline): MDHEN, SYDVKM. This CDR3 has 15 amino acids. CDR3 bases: TGTGCCAGCAGGCTCTCCGGGGGGACGGGCTATGGCTACACCTTC. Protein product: CASRLSGGTGYGYTF.

This chain's CDR3 is CASSLNRGRGTEAFF. The DNA for the CDR3 is TGCGCCAGCAGCCTCAACAGGGGGCGCGGGACTGAAGCTTTCTTT. The V and J genes are TRBV5-1 and TRBJ1-1; 9 bases align to TRBD1. V shed 4 bases, J shed 5 bases, and the junction held 9 bases outside the gene matches. Germline CDR1 SGHRS, CDR2 YFSETQ. The CDR3 contains 15 residues. The whole variable domain, filled in from reference TRBV5-1 and TRBJ1-1, reads KAGVTQTPRYLIKTRGQQVTLSCSPISGHRSVSWYQQTPGQGLQFLFEYFSETQRNKGNFPGRFSGRQFSNSRSEMNVSTLELGDSALYLCASSLNRGRGTEAFFGQGTRLTVV.